The next 32 T cell receptor delta chains were all read from a single sample in a study of gamma-delta T cells after stem cell transplantation. TCRdb re-processed the RT-PCR reads via CATT. The sample gives around 16,000 delta-chain clones, roughly 9.1% of which show up once; approximately 60% is in the top ten. Sequencing input: gamma-delta T cells. The source is a human donor. It is not recorded whose cells these are; they may come from a transplant donor.

For this clone: It differs at one base from a far larger clone, so likely a read error. The identical CDR3 is also encoded by other nucleotide sequences in the sample. The V call is TRDV2, the J call TRDJ1; the match to TRDD3 covers 10 bases. The CDR3 is 16 amino acids. The V gene end was trimmed by 1 base and the J gene end by 8 bases; junction bases not matched to a gene: 12. Per the germline V gene, CDR1 is GEAIGNYY and CDR2 is EKD. CDR3 loop: CACDTVGRGIREKLIF. DNA for the CDR3: TGTGCCTGTGACACTGTGGGCCGGGGGATACGCGAGAAACTCATCTTT.

On this clone: TCRdb's protein, taken from a much larger clone, differs from this DNA's translation at residue 13, likely owing to a read error; the protein displayed comes from the DNA. Different DNA sequences within this sample yield the same CDR3. V gene TRDV2 combines with J gene TRDJ3, with 12 bases lining up with TRDD3. CDR1 and CDR2 (germline): GEAIGNYY, EKD. The CDR3 contains 20 residues. The CDR3 reads CACDTVLGDTPSCDTRQMFF. The CDR3 region has the DNA TGTGCCTGTGATACCGTACTGGGGGATACACCTTCCTGTGACACCCGACAGATGTTTTTC.

This clone was seen only a few times. This probably arose from a read error, given a far larger clone one base away. The identical CDR3 is also encoded by other nucleotide sequences in the sample. The chain carries TRDV2 and TRDJ1, with 13 positions matching TRDD3. The trim removed 3 bases at V and 1 base at J, leaving 10 bases unmatched. Germline CDR1 and CDR2: GEAIGNYY and EKD. The CDR3 loop spans 18 amino acids. The CDR3 protein is CACDSLLGDTRVTDKLIF. CDR3 nucleotides: TGTGCCTGTGACTCATTACTGGGGGATACGCGGGTCACCGATAAACTCATCTTT.

Concerning this clone itself: This likely stems from a read error, as it lies one base from a far larger clone. The sample holds other DNA sequences that translate to the same CDR3. The chain carries TRDV2 and TRDJ1, with TRDD3 as a possible D gene (6 bases). The V gene's germline CDR1 is GEAIGNYY and CDR2 EKD. The CDR3 has 15 amino acids. The V gene lost 0 bases and the J gene lost 4 bases, with 14 bases spanning the gap. DNA for the CDR3: TGTGCCTGTGACACCGTTGGAGATACGTTCGATAAACTCATCTTT. This translates into CACDTVGDTFDKLIF.

On this clone itself: This likely stems from a read error, as it lies one base from a far larger clone. This sample includes further DNA sequences coding for the same CDR3. This rearrangement joins TRDV1 to TRDJ1; D is uncertain. This CDR3 region has 18 residues. Trimming pared 3 bases from V and 3 bases from J, leaving 23 bases between. Germline assignment: CDR1 TSWWSYY and CDR2 QGS. CDR3 coding DNA: TGTGCTCTTGGGGAGGGTGGATGGGAGCCTTTCGCGTCCGATAAACTCATCTTT. Encoded protein: CALGEGGWEPFASDKLIF.

This rearrangement joins TRDV2 to TRDJ1; D is possibly TRDD3 (6 bases). There are 17 residues in the CDR3. CDR1 GEAIGNYY and CDR2 EKD come from the germline V gene. Trimming cost V 0 bases and J 5 bases, with 21 bases left between them. CDR3: CACDTGRSGGLRDKLIF. CDR3 bases: TGTGCCTGTGACACCGGCCGATCGGGGGGACTGAGGGATAAACTCATCTTT.

This clone was detected only a few times. The protein that TCRdb holds for this DNA derives from a much larger clone and differs from the translated DNA at residue 10, which likely indicates a read error; the protein shown here is translated from the DNA. The chain links TRDV2 to TRDJ3; 8 bases line up with TRDD3. The CDR3 sequence is 19 residues long. With 3 bases clipped from V and 0 bases from J, the junction kept 9 bases outside the gene matches. The germline gives CDR1 GEAIGNYY, CDR2 EKD. The CDR3 is CACDPTGGWISWDTRQMFF. CDR3 in DNA: TGTGCCTGTGACCCTACTGGGGGTTGGATCTCCTGGGACACCCGACAGATGTTTTTC.

Concerning this clone: The protein recorded in TCRdb matches a much larger clone and deviates from this DNA's translation at residue 3, suggesting a read error; the protein here is obtained by translating the DNA. This chain uses TRDV2 with TRDJ3; D is perhaps TRDD3 (6 bases). The germline V gene encodes CDR1 GEAIGNYY and CDR2 EKD. This CDR3 spans 17 amino acids. This CDR3 is CARDTTGISWDTRQMFF. In DNA, the CDR3 is TGTGCCCGTGACACTACTGGGATTTCCTGGGACACCCGACAGATGTTTTTC.

This clone was detected ten times or more. TCRdb attributes to this sequence the protein of a much larger clone, which differs from the DNA translation at residue 5; a read error is likely, and the protein displayed is translated from the DNA. This chain uses TRDV2 with TRDJ1, with 8 bases identical to TRDD3. CDR1 GEAIGNYY and CDR2 EKD come from the germline V gene. The ends lost 3 bases at V and 0 bases at J; junction bases unmatched: 14. The CDR3 extends over 18 amino acids. Written as DNA, the CDR3 is TGTGCCTGTGACGCCGTTTCCCCGGTACTGGGGGACACCGATAAACTCATCTTT. Residues: CACDAVSPVLGDTDKLIF.

Note on this clone: This DNA's translation differs at residues 12 and 15 from TCRdb's protein, which comes from a much larger clone; a read error is likely, and the protein shown is translated from the DNA. This rearrangement joins TRDV2 to TRDJ1; D might be TRDD3 (6 bases). Germline V gene lookup returns CDR1 GEAIGNYY and CDR2 EKD. This CDR3 has 17 residues. Written as DNA, the CDR3 is TGTGCCTGTGACACCGCTGGGGAAACCAAGTACGCCGATAAACCCATCTTT. Protein sequence: CACDTAGETKYADKPIF.

Regarding this clone: The protein TCRdb gives is from a much larger clone and does not agree with this DNA's translation at residue 15, likely a read error; the protein shown here comes from the DNA. This chain uses TRDV2 with TRDJ1; D might be TRDD3 (6 bases). This CDR3 has 17 amino acids. The germline gives CDR1 GEAIGNYY, CDR2 EKD. The CDR3 loop is CACDTAGETKYTDKFIF. In DNA form, the CDR3 reads TGTGCCTGTGACACCGCTGGGGAAACCAAGTACACCGATAAATTCATCTTT.

The sample holds a few counts of this clone. TCRdb lists the protein of a much larger clone for this DNA, which differs at residue 10, so this is likely a read error; the protein given here is translated from the DNA itself. The chain's CDR3 is CACDSARTGVYPSWDTRQMFF. The CDR3, as DNA: TGTGCCTGTGACAGCGCCCGTACTGGGGTATACCCCTCCTGGGACACCCGACAGATGTTTTTC. The J gene is TRDJ3, the V gene TRDV2; 7 bases line up with TRDD3. Unmatched junction bases numbered 15, after V lost 2 bases and J lost 0 bases. The germline CDR1 and CDR2 sequences are GEAIGNYY and EKD. CDR3 length: 21 residues.

Note on this clone: The protein that TCRdb holds for this DNA derives from a much larger clone and differs from the translated DNA at residue 17, which likely indicates a read error; the protein shown here is translated from the DNA. The J gene is TRDJ3, the V gene TRDV2, with D possibly matching TRDD3 (6 bases). CDR3 length: 20 residues. Looked up from germline, CDR1 is GEAIGNYY and CDR2 is EKD. The CDR3: CACDTPNTGTRSWDTRHMFF. CDR3 DNA sequence: TGTGCCTGTGACACCCCGAATACTGGGACGAGGTCCTGGGACACCCGACATATGTTTTTC.

This clone was seen many times. A much larger clone lies a single base off, so this may be a read error. The J gene is TRDJ1, the V gene TRDV2, with 7 bases identical to TRDD3. The junction had 17 bases not matched to a gene; V was cut back by 2 bases and J by 0 bases. CDR3 size: 19 residues. Germline V gene data show CDR1 as GEAIGNYY and CDR2 as EKD. The CDR3 here is CACDIAANWGHTYTDKLIF. The CDR3 nucleotides read TGTGCCTGTGACATCGCGGCGAACTGGGGACACACGTACACCGATAAACTCATCTTT.

This clone was seen more than once but under ten times. TCRdb pairs this DNA with a much larger clone's protein that differs at residues 6 and 10, likely a read error; the protein shown was translated from the DNA. The chain uses TRDV2 and TRDJ1; no firm D call. This CDR3 region has 13 residues. Germline V lookup: CDR1 GEAIGNYY, CDR2 EKD. The CDR3 region is CACDALGLDNLIF. DNA for the CDR3: TGTGCCTGTGACGCTCTCGGGTTAGATAACCTCATCTTT.

There are many counts of this clone. This DNA's translation differs at residue 12 from TCRdb's protein, which comes from a much larger clone; a read error is likely, and the protein shown is translated from the DNA. The same CDR3 arises from other DNA sequences in this sample as well. The chain recombines TRDV2 with TRDJ1; 10 bases line up with TRDD3. The V and J ends lost 3 bases and 3 bases, in that order; junction bases with no gene match: 12. Germline loops: CDR1 GEAIGNYY, CDR2 EKD. CDR3 length: 17 amino acids. DNA of the CDR3: TGTGCCTGTGACCGACTGGGGGATGCGCTGTACGCCGATAAACTCATCTTT. This encodes CACDRLGDALYADKLIF.

A note on this clone: A much larger clone differs from this one at a single base, so this may be a read error. The sample carries other DNA sequences with the same CDR3. The V gene is TRDV3, the J gene TRDJ1; D is undetermined. This CDR3 is built from 15 residues. Trimming stripped 4 bases from V and 0 bases from J, with 18 bases between. CDR1 and CDR2 (germline): TVYSNPD, GDNSRS (reference sequence). CDR3 nucleotides: TGTGCCTGTTCACTCAGGCCGAGGTACACCGATAAACTCATCTTT. Residues: CACSLRPRYTDKLIF.

In its sample, this clone was seen a few times. J is TRDJ1 and V is TRDV2, with 8 positions matching TRDD2. The V gene end was trimmed by 0 bases and the J gene end by 10 bases; junction bases not matched to a gene: 33. The CDR3 has 22 residues. Germline CDR1 reads GEAIGNYY; CDR2 reads EKD. CDR3 amino acids: CACDTGHLPTSPGLSTRYTLIF. DNA for the CDR3: TGTGCCTGTGACACCGGCCATCTTCCTACGTCTCCTGGTCTCAGTACGCGCTATACACTCATCTTT.

This clone was seen a handful of times. The protein given by TCRdb reflects a much larger clone and differs at residues 5 and 7 from this DNA's translation, likely from a read error; the protein shown is the DNA's translation. The rearrangement uses TRDV2 and TRDJ1; the match to TRDD3 covers 8 bases. Germline CDR1 is GEAIGNYY and CDR2 is EKD. CDR3 length: 19 residues. With V trimmed by 1 base and J by 1 base, 16 bases remained unmatched. DNA for the CDR3: TGTGCCTGTGACACTTTGTGTGGCTACCAGGGGGATAGCACCGATAAACTCATCTTT. Translating gives CACDTLCGYQGDSTDKLIF.

In its sample, this clone was seen a few times. This likely reflects a read error, since a far larger clone is one base away. The same CDR3 arises from other DNA sequences in this sample as well. The chain has TRDV2 and TRDJ1; the match to TRDD3 covers 10 bases. The J segment lost 2 bases and the V segment lost 0 bases, leaving 11 bases of the junction unmatched. The CDR3 is 18 residues long. Germline V gene data show CDR1 as GEAIGNYY and CDR2 as EKD. The CDR3 here is CACDTVKGGYGRTDKLIF. In nucleotides, the CDR3 is TGTGCCTGTGACACCGTCAAGGGGGGATACGGGCGGACCGATAAACTCATCTTT.

This clone was seen only a few times. The J gene is TRDJ1, the V gene TRDV2, with D perhaps TRDD3 (6 bases). V dropped 3 bases and J dropped 2 bases, with 27 bases sitting between them. The V gene's germline CDR1 is GEAIGNYY and CDR2 EKD. This CDR3 contains 19 residues. In nucleotides, the CDR3 is TGTGCCTGTGACGACGGGATGAGGGGGGAGAAGTCAAGTACCGATAAACTCATCTTT. Translating it yields CACDDGMRGEKSSTDKLIF.

This clone appeared many times. The TCRdb protein, from a much larger clone, departs from this DNA's translation at residue 6, likely by read error; the protein shown derives from the DNA. V is TRDV2 and J is TRDJ1; 9 bases line up with TRDD3. Germline CDR1 is GEAIGNYY and CDR2 is EKD. Trimming removed 4 bases from V and 0 bases from J; junction bases left unmatched: 14. The CDR3 is made up of 18 amino acids. CDR3 coding DNA: TGTGCCTGTGAGCCGATGTCTTGGGGGATAGAAGACACCGATAAACTCATCTTT. Amino acid sequence: CACEPMSWGIEDTDKLIF.

The chain couples TRDV2 to TRDJ1; D gene uncertain. With 1 base removed from V and 6 bases from J, the gap between germline ends came to 20 bases. Per the germline V gene, CDR1 is GEAIGNYY and CDR2 is EKD. This CDR3 comprises 16 residues. CDR3 nucleotide sequence: TGTGCCTGTGACACTCTTGGGTTCCGACCGTACTATAAACTCATCTTT. Translation: CACDTLGFRPYYKLIF.

This clone was detected only a few times. At one boundary the junction diverges from the germline segment, which might be a read error. Other DNA sequences in the same sample also yield this CDR3. This rearrangement joins TRDV2 to TRDJ1; D remains ambiguous. This CDR3 region has 16 residues. Germline V gene sequence: CDR1 GEAIGNYY, CDR2 EKD. The CDR3 bases are TGTGCCTGTGACCCCCTTAGGGGCTCGGACACCTATAAACTCATCTTT. This sequence encodes CACDPLRGSDTYKLIF.

As to this clone: For this DNA, TCRdb reports the protein of a much larger clone, which diverges at residue 14, most likely from a read error; the protein presented here is translated directly from the DNA. The CDR3 nucleotides read TGTGCTCTTGGGGGGCGAGCCTTCCCCGTACTGGGGGAGATCACCGATAAACTCATCTTT. It specifies CALGGRAFPVLGEITDKLIF. The chain uses TRDV1 and TRDJ1; 9 bases map to TRDD3. This CDR3 is built from 20 residues. Germline V CDR1 and CDR2: TSWWSYY, QGS. The ends lost 4 bases at V and 1 base at J; junction bases unmatched: 19.

This clone has only a few counts. The amino acid sequence in TCRdb belongs to a much larger clone and departs from this DNA's translation at residue 4, likely a sequencing read error; the sequence shown is translated from the DNA. The rearrangement joins TRDV2 to TRDJ1; 8 bases match TRDD3. Germline V gene data show CDR1 as GEAIGNYY and CDR2 as EKD. The CDR3 sequence is 17 residues long. The junction had 12 bases not matched to a gene; V was cut back by 4 bases and J by 0 bases. The CDR3 region is CACETLMGDSYTDKLIF. CDR3 nucleotides: TGTGCCTGTGAAACCTTGATGGGGGATTCGTACACCGATAAACTCATCTTT.

A few counts support this clone. The protein recorded in TCRdb matches a much larger clone and deviates from this DNA's translation at residue 6, suggesting a read error; the protein here is obtained by translating the DNA. The chain has TRDV2 and TRDJ1; D uncertain. Trimming took off 3 bases at V and 0 bases at J, with 13 bases between the two ends. The germline CDR1 and CDR2 sequences are GEAIGNYY and EKD. The CDR3 consists of 15 residues. CDR3 loop: CACDPASTNTDKLIF. The DNA for the CDR3 is TGTGCCTGTGACCCGGCTTCTACTAACACCGATAAACTCATCTTT.

In its sample, this clone was seen a few times. TCRdb shows a much larger clone's protein in place of this DNA's translation, and the two differ at residue 10, likely through a read error; the protein shown is translated from the DNA. Other DNA sequences from this sample encode an identical CDR3 as well. This chain uses TRDV2 with TRDJ1; TRDD3 is a possible D gene (5 bases). The CDR3 is made up of 18 amino acids. Trimming took off 1 base at V and 0 bases at J, with 20 bases between the two ends. The germline V gene has CDR1 GEAIGNYY and CDR2 EKD. The chain's CDR3 is CACDTLPVLVKYTDKLIF. In DNA form, the CDR3 reads TGTGCCTGTGACACTCTACCCGTACTGGTGAAGTACACCGATAAACTCATCTTT.

Note on this clone: TCRdb shows a much larger clone's protein in place of this DNA's translation, and the two differ at residue 7, likely through a read error; the protein shown is translated from the DNA. The chain employs TRDV2 and TRDJ1, with 7 bases lining up with TRDD3. The V and J ends lost 3 bases and 7 bases, in that order; junction bases with no gene match: 13. The CDR3 is 15 residues long. Germline CDR1 is GEAIGNYY and CDR2 is EKD. The CDR3 region has the DNA TGTGCCTGTGACCCTATCCGGGGGGATGCCCGTAAACTCATCTTT. It yields the protein CACDPIRGDARKLIF.

This clone was recorded a few times. TCRdb attributes to this sequence the protein of a much larger clone, which differs from the DNA translation at residue 6; a read error is likely, and the protein displayed is translated from the DNA. Additional DNA sequences in this sample encode the identical CDR3. The chain uses TRDV2 and TRDJ1; 7 bases match TRDD3. CDR3 length equals 20 residues. Germline CDR1 reads GEAIGNYY; CDR2 reads EKD. J lost 3 bases, V lost 0 bases, and 21 bases had no gene match. CDR3 protein: CACDTGSRRLGTLMADKLIF. The CDR3, as DNA: TGTGCCTGTGACACCGGTAGTAGGCGACTGGGGACGCTAATGGCCGATAAACTCATCTTT.

This clone has a handful of counts. The J gene is TRDJ1, the V gene TRDV2; no reliable D call. V was shortened by 3 bases and J by 4 bases, with 14 bases between the two germline ends. Germline V gene sequence: CDR1 GEAIGNYY, CDR2 EKD. This CDR3 contains 14 residues. Here the CDR3 reads CACDEGEDSDKLIF. The CDR3 DNA sequence: TGTGCCTGTGACGAGGGTGAGGACAGCGATAAACTCATCTTT.

As concerns this clone: TCRdb's protein for this DNA is that of a much larger clone and differs from the translation at residue 8, likely a read error; the protein shown is the DNA translation. The chain carries TRDV2 and TRDJ1, with D tentatively TRDD3 (5 bases). CDR3 size: 15 residues. CDR1 GEAIGNYY and CDR2 EKD come from the germline V gene. V lost 3 bases and J 3 bases, leaving 16 bases between the germline ends. The CDR3 DNA follows: TGTGCCTGTGACGCGATGGGGTATCGGCCCGATAAACTCATCTTT. This encodes CACDAMGYRPDKLIF.